These 22 T cell receptor beta chains came from one sample sequenced in a study of Tregs in tolerant kidney transplant recipients. Related graft donors supplied nonmyeloablative bone marrow transplants, and mixed chimerism was transient. Sequencing was performed with immunoSEQ multiplex PCR; in TCRdb, only in-frame clones are kept and a portion is missing. The sample table sets out 2,500 or so clones. The sample here was CD8+ T cells from blood (PBMCs), taken 6 months after the transplant. The origin of the receptors is a human patient who received a combined kidney and bone marrow transplant. The graft donor may account for some of the T cells.

On this clone itself: The read halts 3 residues ahead of the CDR3 end, with the missing end drawn from the germline J gene. The rearrangement links TRBV4-2 to TRBJ1-5; 8 positions agree with TRBD1. Unmatched junction bases numbered 4, after V lost 2 bases and J lost 4 bases. This CDR3 comprises 15 residues. Germline V CDR1 and CDR2: LGHNA, YNFKEQ. The CDR3 loop is CASSQFTGGNQPQHF. The CDR3 bases that were read are TGTGCCAGCAGCCAATTCACAGGGGGTAATCAGCCC.

This clone is medium-sized (0.01 to 0.1%) by frequency. Read data end 3 residues before the CDR3 end; the end is taken from the germline J gene. The gene calls are TRBV10-3 and TRBJ1-1, with D possibly matching TRBD1 (5 bases). CDR1 is ENHRY and CDR2 is SYGVKD in the germline V gene. V lost 10 bases, J lost 4 bases, and 13 bases lay in between. The CDR3 length is 12 residues. The CDR3 spells CATLGGITEAFF. CDR3 DNA, as far as it was read: TGTGCCACCTTGGGGGGGATCACTGAA.

About this clone itself: The read ends 3 residues early relative to the CDR3; the germline J gene fills the gap. The chain employs TRBV9 and TRBJ1-2, with unresolved D. The germline CDR1 and CDR2 sequences are SGDLS and YYNGEE. Trimming stripped 3 bases from V and 7 bases from J, with 10 bases between. The CDR3 covers 12 residues. The CDR3 is CASSGSEPGYTF. Partial CDR3 DNA: TGTGCCAGCAGCGGGAGCGAGCCTGGC.

As regards this clone: With the read ending 3 residues before the CDR3 end, the germline J gene is used to fill in that end. The V call is TRBV28, the J call TRBJ1-1; weak D call: TRBD1 (5 bases). Trimming left V 6 bases short and J 1 base short, with 18 bases between. The germline V gene has CDR1 MDHEN and CDR2 SYDVKM. The CDR3 is 16 amino acids. CDR3 amino acids: CASRTTQGGENTEAFF. The covered CDR3 bases are TGTGCCAGCAGAACCACCCAGGGCGGTGAGAACACTGAA. Together with reference TRBV28 and TRBJ1-1, the CDR3 gives the full variable domain: DVKVTQSSRYLVKRTGEKVFLECVQDMDHENMFWYRQDPGLGLRLIYFSYDVKMKEKGDIPEGYSVSREKKERFSLILESASTNQTSMYLCASRTTQGGENTEAFFGQGTRLTVV.

About this clone: The CDR3 end lies 3 residues beyond the end of the read and is filled in from the germline J gene. V is TRBV9 and J is TRBJ2-1; D is perhaps TRBD2 (5 bases). The germline V and J ends were trimmed by 0 bases and 8 bases, with 12 bases remaining between them. The CDR3 is 14 residues long. Germline CDR1 reads SGDLS; CDR2 reads YYNGEE. The chain's CDR3 is CASSVEQPEDEQFF. The sequenced part of the CDR3 DNA is TGTGCCAGCAGCGTAGAACAGCCGGAGGATGAG.

A word on this clone: The CDR3 is cut off 3 residues early in the read; its end comes from the germline J gene. V is TRBV19 and J is TRBJ2-1; D gene uncertain. V was clipped by 2 bases and J by 7 bases, with 18 bases between them. Germline V gene data show CDR1 as LNHDA and CDR2 as SQIVND (reference sequence). The CDR3 loop spans 16 amino acids. The part of the CDR3 DNA that was read is TGTGCCAGTAGTATAAGGTACGACCCGTCTAGGAATGAG. Amino acid sequence: CASSIRYDPSRNE. The whole CDR3 sequence is CASSIRYDPSRNEQFF.

Concerning this clone: Sequencing ends 3 residues short of the CDR3 end; the germline J gene provides the rest. The rearrangement uses TRBV6-2 or TRBV6-3 and TRBJ2-5, with unresolved D. Germline assignment: CDR1 MNHEY and CDR2 SVGEGT. The CDR3 spans 14 residues. The V gene lost 5 bases and the J gene lost 2 bases, with 12 bases spanning the gap. Partial CDR3 DNA: TGTGCCAGCAGTGACTGGCGGATGCAAGAGACC. This gives the protein CASSDWRMQET. In full, the CDR3 is CASSDWRMQETQYF.

As to this clone: Read sequence stops 3 residues before the CDR3 end, and the germline J gene provides the missing end. The chain recombines TRBV20-1 with TRBJ2-7, with TRBD2 identical over 8 bases. The CDR3 extends over 13 amino acids. CDR1 and CDR2 (germline): DFQATT, SNEGSKA (reference sequence). V trimming: 1 base; J trimming: 6 bases; junction bases outside the gene matches: 5. CDR3 DNA, as far as it was read: TGCAGTGCTAGAGGCCAGCGGGAGTTCGAG. Protein sequence: CSARGQREFE. The entire CDR3 sequence reads CSARGQREFEQYF.

A word on this clone: With the read ending 3 residues before the CDR3 end, the germline J gene is used to fill in that end. This chain links TRBV14 with TRBJ2-7; 11 bases align to TRBD2. V was pared by 1 base and J by 2 bases, with 7 bases of the junction left unmatched. CDR1 and CDR2 (germline): SGHDN, FVKESK. CDR3 length equals 17 residues. The DNA read from the CDR3 is TGTGCCAGCAGCCAAGGCCCACCTAGCGGGGGGACCTACGAG. Its translation is CASSQGPPSGGTYE. The whole CDR3 protein is CASSQGPPSGGTYEQYF. Based on the CDR3 plus reference TRBV14 and TRBJ2-7, the full variable domain is EAGVTQFPSHSVIEKGQTVTLRCDPISGHDNLYWYRRVMGKEIKFLLHFVKESKQDESGMPNNRFLAERTGGTYSTLKVQPAELEDSGVYFCASSQGPPSGGTYEQYFGPGTRLTVT.

CDR3 region: CASSSSGAVGDTQYF. The sequenced CDR3 bases are TGTGCCAGCTCAAGTAGCGGGGCGGTAGGTGATACG. The chain has TRBV18 and TRBJ2-3; 8 positions agree with TRBD2. The observed sequence ends 3 residues before the CDR3 terminus, with the missing tail filled in from the germline J gene. The ends lost 5 bases at V and 6 bases at J; junction bases unmatched: 10. Germline assignment: CDR1 KGHSH and CDR2 LQKENI. The CDR3 runs to 15 residues.

Details on this clone: The read falls 3 residues short of the CDR3 end, and the missing part is taken from the germline J gene. This chain connects TRBV5-6 to TRBJ2-1; tentatively, D is TRBD1 (6 bases). The CDR3 loop spans 15 amino acids. V lost 2 bases, J lost 3 bases, and 12 bases lay in between. Germline CDR1 and CDR2: SGHDT and YYEEEE. The covered CDR3 bases are TGTGCCAGCAGCTTTGCCCAGGGGATCTACAATGAG. It codes for CASSFAQGIYNE. The full CDR3 sequence reads CASSFAQGIYNEQFF.

As to this clone: From the germline J gene comes the end of the CDR3, since the read stops 3 residues before it. The chain uses TRBV7-9 and TRBJ2-1; 7 bases agree with TRBD2. The CDR3 totals 12 residues. The V and J ends lost 4 bases and 8 bases, in that order; junction bases with no gene match: 2. CDR1 is SEHNR and CDR2 is FQNEAQ in the germline V gene (reference sequence). CDR3 amino acids: CASSSGGDEQFF. CDR3 DNA, as far as it was read: TGTGCCAGCAGCTCTGGGGGGGATGAG.

In the case of this clone: The read ends 3 residues before the CDR3 terminus; that terminus is restored from the germline J gene. The chain couples TRBV10-3 to TRBJ2-7; 9 bases agree with TRBD2. In germline, CDR1 is ENHRY, CDR2 SYGVKD. This CDR3 spans 14 amino acids. Unmatched junction bases numbered 2, after V lost 2 bases and J lost 3 bases. CDR3 DNA, as far as it was read: TGTGCCATCAGTGAGGCGGGGGGGATCTACGAG. Translation: CAISEAGGIYE. The CDR3 in full is CAISEAGGIYEQYF.

As for this clone: The CDR3 extends 3 residues past the end of the read, so its final part is completed from the germline J gene. The V gene is TRBV7-9, the J gene TRBJ2-3; D gene uncertain. The CDR3 loop spans 12 amino acids. Trimming removed 2 bases from V and 3 bases from J, with 3 bases in between. From germline, CDR1 is SEHNR and CDR2 FQNEAQ (reference sequence). Incomplete CDR3 DNA: TGTGCCAGCAGCTTACGGACAGATACG. This gives the protein CASSLRTDT. The full CDR3 protein reads CASSLRTDTQYF.

In the case of this clone: The CDR3 is cut off 3 residues early in the read; its end comes from the germline J gene. The rearrangement joins TRBV9 to TRBJ2-1, with 9 bases that match TRBD2. The CDR3 contains 16 residues. The V and J ends lost 0 bases and 8 bases, in that order; junction bases with no gene match: 9. CDR1 SGDLS and CDR2 YYNGEE come from the germline V gene. The part of the CDR3 DNA that was read is TGTGCCAGCAGCGTAGGGGCGGGAGGGCCGTTCGATGAG. It specifies CASSVGAGGPFDE. The complete CDR3 sequence is CASSVGAGGPFDEQFF.

A note on this clone: Distinct nucleotide sequences in the sample also encode this CDR3. The CDR3 protein is CASSESPGTGLAGVDEQFF. The CDR3 DNA, read in part, is TGTGCCAGCAGTGAAAGCCCAGGGACGGGGTTAGCGGGAGTGGATGAG. The chain links TRBV2 to TRBJ2-1, with 9 bases that match TRBD2. Read coverage stops 3 residues before the CDR3 terminus; the germline J gene supplies the remainder. CDR3 length equals 19 residues. J gave up 8 bases and V 2 bases, and 19 bases lay outside the gene matches. Germline V CDR1 and CDR2: SNHLY, FYNNEI.

With regard to this clone: From the germline J gene comes the end of the CDR3, since the read stops 3 residues before it. The chain couples TRBV20-1 to TRBJ2-7; 7 bases fit TRBD2. This CDR3 contains 13 residues. Germline CDR1 and CDR2: DFQATT and SNEGSKA (reference sequence). V shed 3 bases, J shed 3 bases, and the junction held 5 bases outside the gene matches. The CDR3 sequence: CSARGLADYEQYF. The CDR3 bases that were read are TGCAGTGCTAGGGGTCTAGCGGACTACGAG.

The DNA read from the CDR3 is TGTGCCAGCAGTCTCCCACAGGTCGGCTACACTGAA. Its translation: CASSLPQVGYTE. The entire CDR3 protein reads CASSLPQVGYTEAFF. The chain joins TRBV28 to TRBJ1-1; D perhaps matches TRBD1 (5 bases). The read is 3 residues too short to cover the CDR3 end, so that end is filled in from the germline J gene. Germline V gene sequence: CDR1 MDHEN, CDR2 SYDVKM. Between the trimmed V and J ends, which lost 5 bases and 3 bases, there was a span of 16 bases. The CDR3 is 15 amino acids.

As for this clone: The CDR3 end falls 3 residues outside the read, so it is completed with the germline J gene. The V gene is TRBV20-1, the J gene TRBJ1-2; 10 bases map to TRBD1. Germline assignment: CDR1 DFQATT and CDR2 SNEGSKA (reference sequence). The junction had 2 bases not matched to a gene; V was cut back by 3 bases and J by 1 base. CDR3 length: 14 residues. CDR3 DNA (partial): TGCAGTGCTAGCTGGACAGGGGGTAACTATGGC. This encodes CSASWTGGNYG. The full CDR3 is CSASWTGGNYGYTF.

Notes on this clone: The CDR3 extends 3 residues past the end of the read, so its final part is completed from the germline J gene. This chain connects TRBV19 to TRBJ2-1, with D possibly matching TRBD1 (6 bases). The germline CDR1 and CDR2 sequences are LNHDA and SQIVND (reference sequence). This CDR3 region has 14 residues. V lost 5 bases to trimming and J lost 4 bases, with 12 bases between them. The covered CDR3 bases are TGTGCCAGTAGTTCGCAGGGGAGATACAATGAG. Translated: CASSSQGRYNE. The CDR3 reads in full as CASSSQGRYNEQFF.

Comment on this clone: The sequenced fragment ends 3 residues before the CDR3 boundary, so the rest is inferred from the germline J gene. The chain carries TRBV9 and TRBJ2-2, with a weak D call TRBD2 (6 bases). V shed 0 bases and J shed 7 bases, with 16 bases lying between them. The CDR3 has 16 residues. The germline V gene has CDR1 SGDLS and CDR2 YYNGEE. The CDR3 protein is CASSVEPGRKSGELFF. The covered CDR3 bases are TGTGCCAGCAGCGTAGAACCAGGGAGGAAGAGCGGGGAG.

As for this clone: The read terminates 3 residues ahead of where the CDR3 ends, so the germline J gene completes it. The rearrangement joins TRBV20-1 to TRBJ2-5, with a weak D call TRBD1 (6 bases). Germline V gives CDR1 DFQATT, CDR2 SNEGSKA (reference sequence). V lost 5 bases to trimming and J lost 1 base, with 23 bases between them. The CDR3 consists of 17 residues. The CDR3 region is CSAPGARGWGSQETQYF. Partial CDR3 DNA: TGCAGTGCTCCAGGGGCTAGGGGTTGGGGCAGCCAAGAGACC.